This T cell receptor (beta chain) was captured by sequencing in a study of T cell responses to AZD1222 COVID-19 vaccine. Of note for this clone: Its specificity is not known.

Measured with immunoSEQ multiplex PCR; TCRdb has only the in-frame clones, and not every one. The top ten hold about 10% of the sample, which has 100,000 to 150,000 clones, more than 75% seen once. This CDR3 contains 15 residues. The J segment lost 5 bases and the V segment lost 6 bases, leaving 11 bases of the junction unmatched. Germline CDR1 and CDR2: ENHRY and SYGVKD. Study results and limitations: Epitopes outside B.1.351 and B.1.1.7 mutated regions reportedly drew nearly half of spike TCRs. The donors showed a predominance of white British ancestry and of females, with possible underestimation of clonal diversity.

The source of this sequence is an adult in good health. V is TRBV10-3 and J is TRBJ2-7; 9 bases match TRBD1. The starting material was peripheral blood, obtained on day 0 of AZD1222 vaccination. CDR3 residues: CAISDRPGQGDEQYF. As DNA, the CDR3 is TGTGCCATCAGCGATAGACCGGGACAGGGAGACGAGCAGTACTTC.